The rows below give T cell receptor beta chains drawn from one sample of a study of cytomegalovirus exposure and HLA in healthy donors. Method: immunoSEQ multiplex PCR; TCRdb's copy keeps in-frame clones and lacks some. The listing contains over 100,000 clones. The sequenced sample was PBMCs. Source of these receptors: a man aged 25 to 40 in good health and CMV-seronegative. Each CDR3 is given with its conserved first and last residue. The D gene is left open where the match is weak.

>TRBD1|TRBJ2-3|TRBV7-9
CASSPRGGATDTQYF
TGTGCCAGCAGCCCACGAGGGGGCGCGACAGATACGCAGTATTTT
>TRBD1|TRBJ2-5|TRBV11-2
CASSPAGGGQETQYF
TGTGCCAGCAGCCCCGCAGGGGGCGGGCAAGAGACCCAGTACTTC
>NA|TRBJ1-2|TRBV12-5
CASGLGPPRGYGYTF
TGTGCTAGTGGTTTGGGGCCGCCGCGGGGCTATGGCTACACCTTC
>NA|TRBJ2-3|TRBV7-8
CASSLAQAGSTDTQYF
TGTGCCAGCAGCTTAGCTCAGGCAGGGAGCACAGATACGCAGTATTTT
>TRBD1|TRBJ1-1|TRBV6-5
CASSTYRGMNTEAFF
TGTGCCAGCAGTACGTACAGGGGTATGAACACTGAAGCTTTCTTT
>TRBD1|TRBJ1-5|TRBV19
CASRGYRSTGWDQPQHF
TGTGCCAGTAGGGGCTATCGATCGACAGGGTGGGATCAGCCCCAGCATTTT
>TRBD1|TRBJ2-7|TRBV7-9
CASKKDQGAQEQYF
TGTGCCAGCAAAAAAGACCAGGGGGCGCAAGAGCAGTACTTC
>NA|TRBJ2-2|TRBV7-6
CASSLFPGSNTGELFF
TGTGCCAGCAGCTTATTCCCAGGGTCGAACACCGGGGAGCTGTTTTTT
>TRBD2|TRBJ2-1|TRBV6-5
CASTREGYNEQFF
TGTGCCAGCACCCGGGAGGGGTACAATGAGCAGTTCTTC
>NA|TRBJ2-7|TRBV19
CASSIRTRGSYEQYF
TGTGCCAGTAGTATACGAACCAGGGGATCCTACGAGCAGTACTTC
>TRBD1|TRBJ1-4|TRBV7-9
CASSLDRGLEKLFF
TGTGCCAGCAGCTTAGACAGGGGCCTTGAAAAACTGTTTTTT
>NA|TRBJ1-2|TRBV19
CASLTGGAGNYGYTF
TGTGCCAGCTTAACGGGGGGGGCCGGAAACTATGGCTACACCTTC
>TRBD1|TRBJ2-7|TRBV6-1
CATELNRDRPYEQYF
TGTGCCACCGAATTGAACCGGGACAGGCCCTACGAGCAGTACTTC
>NA|TRBJ2-3|TRBV19
CASSTAGPGTDTQYF
TGTGCCAGTAGTACGGCAGGGCCAGGCACAGATACGCAGTATTTT
>TRBD1|TRBJ2-5|TRBV12-5
CASGLSRDSFGETQYF
TGTGCTAGTGGTTTGTCCCGGGACAGCTTCGGAGAGACCCAGTACTTC
>NA|TRBJ2-4|TRBV5-6
CASSLGVLNIQYF
TGTGCCAGCAGCTTAGGGGTACTAAACATTCAGTACTTC
>TRBD2|TRBJ2-2|TRBV7-9
CASSFGGARSMAGELFF
TGTGCCAGCAGCTTCGGGGGGGCACGTAGTATGGCCGGGGAGCTGTTTTTT
>TRBD2|TRBJ2-1|TRBV7-9
CASSFNQRGGLSSYNEQFF
TGTGCCAGCAGCTTCAACCAGCGGGGGGGCCTGAGCTCCTACAATGAGCAGTTCTTC
>TRBD1|TRBJ1-4|TRBV6-5
CASTTGQGGKLFF
TGTGCCAGCACTACCGGACAGGGGGGAAAACTGTTTTTT
>NA|TRBJ2-3|TRBV6-4
CASSELKRAQAPTDTQYF
TGTGCCAGCAGTGAACTGAAGAGGGCCCAAGCCCCCACAGATACGCAGTATTTT
>TRBD1|TRBJ2-7|TRBV7-6
CASSLAGTGGYEQYF
TGTGCCAGCAGCTTAGCAGGGACAGGGGGATACGAGCAGTACTTC
>NA|TRBJ2-2|TRBV6-4
CASSDSGTSNTGELFF
TGTGCCAGCAGTGACTCGGGGACTTCGAACACCGGGGAGCTGTTTTTT
>NA|TRBJ1-1|TRBV6-1
CASSGFGSMTEAFF
TGTGCCAGCAGTGGCTTCGGGAGTATGACTGAAGCTTTCTTT
>TRBD1|TRBJ1-5|TRBV6-1
CASSLRQGREPQHF
TGTGCCAGCAGTCTTAGACAGGGTCGGGAGCCCCAGCATTTT
>NA|TRBJ1-1|TRBV2
CASSDSGGRAEAFF
TGTGCCAGCAGTGACTCCGGAGGGCGGGCTGAAGCTTTCTTT
>TRBD1|TRBJ2-3|TRBV9
CASTTGQVQDTQYF
TGTGCCAGCACCACGGGACAGGTGCAAGATACGCAGTATTTT
>NA|TRBJ1-1|TRBV15
CATSRWGHLNTEAFF
TGTGCCACCAGCAGATGGGGACACTTGAACACTGAAGCTTTCTTT
>TRBD2|TRBJ2-1|TRBV7-9
CASTRLAGTSYNEQFF
TGTGCCAGCACCAGACTAGCGGGGACTTCCTACAATGAGCAGTTCTTC
>NA|TRBJ2-3|TRBV6-4
CASSDDSGLSTDTQYF
TGTGCCAGCAGTGACGATAGCGGACTTAGCACAGATACGCAGTATTTT
>TRBD1|TRBJ2-1|TRBV18
CASSPGTASDNEQFF
TGTGCCAGCTCACCAGGGACAGCCTCTGACAATGAGCAGTTCTTC
>NA|TRBJ1-5|TRBV10-3
CAISERSGENQPQHF
TGTGCCATCAGTGAGAGGTCAGGGGAGAATCAGCCCCAGCATTTT
>NA|TRBJ1-4|TRBV2
CASKVTGEKLFF
TGTGCCAGCAAGGTAACGGGAGAAAAACTGTTTTTT
>NA|TRBJ1-6|TRBV4-3
CASSQDLGSPLHF
TGCGCCAGCAGCCAAGATCTCGGGTCACCCCTCCACTTT
>NA|TRBJ1-5|TRBV18
CASSLNSPPGNQPQHF
TGTGCCAGCTCACTAAACTCACCCCCGGGGAATCAGCCCCAGCATTTT
>NA|TRBJ1-2|TRBV7-2
CASSLPSRGLSNYGYTF
TGTGCCAGCAGCTTGCCTAGCAGGGGATTGTCTAACTATGGCTACACCTTC
>NA|TRBJ2-5|TRBV25-1
CASSALDYQETQYF
TGTGCCAGCAGTGCATTGGACTATCAAGAGACCCAGTACTTC
>NA|TRBJ1-5|TRBV27
CASSLGTRGGNQPQHF
TGTGCCAGCAGTTTGGGGACCCGCGGGGGAAATCAGCCCCAGCATTTT
>NA|TRBJ1-2|TRBV6-5
CASSGPGRAPYGYTF
TGTGCCAGCAGTGGACCCGGCAGGGCCCCCTATGGCTACACCTTC
>TRBD1|TRBJ1-1|TRBV30
CAWMGQLNTEAFF
TGTGCCTGGATGGGACAGTTGAACACTGAAGCTTTCTTT
>NA|TRBJ2-3|TRBV6-5
CASSYFGGSTDTQYF
TGTGCCAGCAGTTACTTCGGGGGTAGCACAGATACGCAGTATTTT
>TRBD1|TRBJ1-2|TRBV6-5
CASSYSGRQGGYTF
TGTGCCAGCAGTTACTCGGGGAGACAGGGGGGCTACACCTTC
>NA|TRBJ2-7|TRBV7-8
CASSLAEVSYEQYF
TGTGCCAGCAGCTTAGCGGAGGTTTCCTACGAGCAGTACTTC
>NA|TRBJ2-2|TRBV6-5
CASSSPGGTGELFF
TGTGCCAGCAGTTCCCCAGGAGGGACCGGGGAGCTGTTTTTT
>NA|TRBJ2-1|TRBV4-2
CASSQAPGSEQFF
TGTGCCAGCAGCCAGGCCCCGGGAAGCGAGCAGTTCTTC
>TRBD2|TRBJ2-3|TRBV7-8
CASSLPETSGVDTQYF
TGTGCCAGCAGCTTACCCGAGACTAGCGGTGTAGATACGCAGTATTTT
>TRBD1|TRBJ1-2|TRBV10-3
CAIKTGGLANYGYTF
TGTGCCATCAAGACAGGGGGGCTAGCTAACTATGGCTACACCTTC
>NA|TRBJ2-7|TRBV5-4
CASSLDRASPYEQYF
TGTGCCAGCAGCTTGGACAGGGCGAGTCCCTACGAGCAGTACTTC
>TRBD1|TRBJ2-3|TRBV2
CASTTGGRFTQYF
TGTGCCAGCACTACAGGGGGGCGTTTTACGCAGTATTTT
>TRBD1|TRBJ2-5|TRBV30
CASNRGPGKETQYF
TGTGCCTCTAACAGGGGCCCCGGGAAAGAGACCCAGTACTTC
>NA|TRBJ1-2|TRBV18
CASSPSGQGMDYTF
TGTGCCAGCTCACCATCGGGCCAGGGTATGGACTACACCTTC